Listed below are T cell receptor beta chains from one sample, sequenced in a study of CD8 T cells in ankylosing spondylitis. TCRdb analysed the 5' RACE reads with MiXCR anew, one entry per CDR3 protein. The sample includes around 320,000 distinct CDR3 sequences, less than 25% seen only once; the top ten take about 4%. The sequencing sample was made of blood, either unsorted or a sorted T cell fraction (not recorded which). The receptors derive from a female donor with ankylosing spondylitis or in good health (not recorded which). Each CDR3 is given with its conserved first and last residue. The D gene is left open where the match is weak. Clone sizes are given selectively: once, few, many, or a class where the clone is expanded.

TRBJ2-7 - few TRBV20-1 CSARKGLVSGEQYF TGCAGTGCTAGGAAGGGCCTAGTCTCCGGCGAGCAGTACTTC
TRBJ2-7 - - TRBV4-3 CASSQDSGREQYF TGCGCCAGCAGCCAAGATTCGGGTAGGGAGCAGTACTTC
TRBJ1-1 - few TRBV21-1 CASSEGQRAFF TGTGCCAGCTCTGAGGGACAACGAGCTTTCTTT
TRBJ2-1 - few TRBV5-1 CASSQDGGGYNEQFF TGCGCCAGCAGCCAGGACGGAGGCGGTTACAATGAGCAGTTCTTC
TRBJ1-2 - few TRBV10-3 CAISESKRGPVEYGGYTF TGTGCCATCAGTGAGTCGAAAAGAGGACCGGTCGAGTACGGAGGCTACACCTTC
TRBJ2-5 - few TRBV20-1 CSARKDSGDQETQYF TGCAGTGCTAGGAAGGACAGCGGGGACCAAGAGACCCAGTACTTC
TRBJ2-1 - few TRBV7-2 CASSLAGVAGYNEQFF TGTGCCAGCAGCTTAGCGGGGGTAGCCGGTTACAATGAGCAGTTCTTC
TRBJ2-5 - few TRBV11-2 CASSLGGQYQETQYF TGTGCCAGCAGCCTGGGGGGACAGTACCAAGAGACCCAGTACTTC
TRBJ2-1 - - TRBV6-6 CASSYKSDSEQFF TGTGCCAGCAGTTACAAGAGCGACTCGGAGCAGTTCTTC
TRBJ1-6 TRBD1 few TRBV6-5 CASSYALPGQGISPLHF TGTGCCAGCAGTTACGCCCTTCCGGGACAGGGTATTTCACCCCTCCACTTT
TRBJ1-2 TRBD1 many TRBV4-3 CASSQVIGQEANYGYTF TGCGCCAGCAGCCAAGTTATAGGACAGGAAGCTAACTATGGCTACACCTTC
TRBJ2-3 - few TRBV20-1 CSALSGAHRYTDTQYF TGCAGTGCTCTTTCGGGGGCGCATAGGTACACAGATACGCAGTATTTT
TRBJ2-3 TRBD2 - TRBV20-1 CCASRREVAATDTQYF TGCTGTGCTAGCCGGCGGGAGGTGGCAGCAACAGATACGCAGTATTTT
TRBJ2-3 - many TRBV29-1 CSVEGSDTQYF TGCAGCGTTGAGGGTTCAGATACGCAGTATTTT
TRBJ2-2 - - TRBV6-2/TRBV6-3 CASRKENTGELFF TGTGCCAGCAGGAAAGAGAACACCGGGGAGCTGTTTTTT